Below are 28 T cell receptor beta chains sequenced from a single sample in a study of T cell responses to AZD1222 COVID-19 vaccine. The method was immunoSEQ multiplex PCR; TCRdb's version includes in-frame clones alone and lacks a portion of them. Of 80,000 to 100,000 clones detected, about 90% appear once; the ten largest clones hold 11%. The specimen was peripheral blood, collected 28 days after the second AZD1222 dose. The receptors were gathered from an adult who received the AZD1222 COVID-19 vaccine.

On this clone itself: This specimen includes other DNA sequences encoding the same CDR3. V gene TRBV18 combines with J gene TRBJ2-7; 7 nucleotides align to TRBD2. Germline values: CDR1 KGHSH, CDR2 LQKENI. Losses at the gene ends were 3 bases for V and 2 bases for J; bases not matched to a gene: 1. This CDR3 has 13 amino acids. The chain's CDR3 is CASSPGLAYEQYF. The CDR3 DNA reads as TGTGCCAGCTCACCCGGACTAGCCTACGAGCAGTACTTC.

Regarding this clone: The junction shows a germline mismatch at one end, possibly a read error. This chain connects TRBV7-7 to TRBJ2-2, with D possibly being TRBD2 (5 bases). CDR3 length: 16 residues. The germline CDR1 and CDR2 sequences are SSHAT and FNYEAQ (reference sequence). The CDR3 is CASSFSTYGDTGELFF. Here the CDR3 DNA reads TGTGCTAGCAGCTTTAGTACATACGGGGACACCGGGGAGCTGTTTTTT.

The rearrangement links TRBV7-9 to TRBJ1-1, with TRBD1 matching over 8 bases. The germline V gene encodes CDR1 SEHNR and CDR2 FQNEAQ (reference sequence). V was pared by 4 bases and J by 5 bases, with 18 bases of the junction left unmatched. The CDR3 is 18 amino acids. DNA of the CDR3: TGTGCCAGCAGCTACCCCGGGACAGGTAGGGCTTTCGGGACTGAAGCTTTCTTT. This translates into CASSYPGTGRAFGTEAFF.

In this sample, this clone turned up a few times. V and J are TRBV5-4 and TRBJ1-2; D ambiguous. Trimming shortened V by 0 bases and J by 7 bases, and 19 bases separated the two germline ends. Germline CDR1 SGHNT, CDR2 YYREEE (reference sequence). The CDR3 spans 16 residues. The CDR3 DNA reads TGTGCCAGCAGCTTGGATCCGGATGGCCCGGGAGCTGGCTACACCTTC. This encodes CASSLDPDGPGAGYTF.

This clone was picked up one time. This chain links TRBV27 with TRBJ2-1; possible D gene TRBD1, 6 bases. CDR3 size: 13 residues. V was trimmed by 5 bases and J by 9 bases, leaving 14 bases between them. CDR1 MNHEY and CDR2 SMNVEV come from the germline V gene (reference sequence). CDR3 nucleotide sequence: TGTGCCAGCAGTGCCCGGGACAATGGTGAGCAGTTCTTC. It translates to CASSARDNGEQFF.

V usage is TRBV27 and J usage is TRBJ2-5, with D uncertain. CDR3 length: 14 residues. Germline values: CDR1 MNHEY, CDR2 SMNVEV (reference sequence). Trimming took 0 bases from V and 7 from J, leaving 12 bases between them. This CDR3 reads CASSLSTRWGTQYF. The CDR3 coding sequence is TGTGCCAGCAGTTTATCGACTCGATGGGGGACCCAGTACTTC.

As DNA, the CDR3 is TGCGCCAGCAGTGACGACGGATATAGCAATCAGCCCCAGCATTTT. Translation gives CASSDDGYSNQPQHF. The chain combines TRBV10-2 with TRBJ1-5; D is undetermined. The CDR3 length is 15 residues. The ends were cut back, 3 bases at V and 0 bases at J, with 9 bases in the middle. Germline V CDR1 and CDR2: WSHSY, SAAADI.

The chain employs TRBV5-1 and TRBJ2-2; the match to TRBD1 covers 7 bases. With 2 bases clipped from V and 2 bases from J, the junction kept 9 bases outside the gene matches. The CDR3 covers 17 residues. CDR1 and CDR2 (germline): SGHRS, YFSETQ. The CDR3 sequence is CASSLGTASTNTGELFF. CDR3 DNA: TGCGCCAGCAGCTTAGGGACAGCATCAACTAACACCGGGGAGCTGTTTTTT.

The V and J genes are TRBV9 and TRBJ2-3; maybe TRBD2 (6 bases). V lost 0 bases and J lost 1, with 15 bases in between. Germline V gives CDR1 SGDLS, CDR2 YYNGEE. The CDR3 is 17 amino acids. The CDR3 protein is CASSVEVGGWGTDTQYF. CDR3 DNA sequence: TGTGCCAGCAGCGTAGAGGTCGGGGGATGGGGCACAGATACGCAGTATTTT.

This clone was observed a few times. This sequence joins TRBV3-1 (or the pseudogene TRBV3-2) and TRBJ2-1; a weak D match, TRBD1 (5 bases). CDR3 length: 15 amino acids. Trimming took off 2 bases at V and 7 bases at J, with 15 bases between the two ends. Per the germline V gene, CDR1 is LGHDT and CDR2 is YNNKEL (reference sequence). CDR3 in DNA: TGTGCCAGCAGCCAACAGGGTTTTCGGAAAAATGAGCAGTTCTTC. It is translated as CASSQQGFRKNEQFF.

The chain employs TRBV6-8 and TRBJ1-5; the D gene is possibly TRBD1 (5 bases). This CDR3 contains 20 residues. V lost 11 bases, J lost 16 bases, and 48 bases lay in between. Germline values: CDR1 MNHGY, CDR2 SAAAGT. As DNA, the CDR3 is TGTGCCCGCGGGTTGCTAGGGCCCGGGGCAGTGAAATCAAATGGGGCGGAATACCATTTT. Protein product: CARGLLGPGAVKSNGAEYHF.

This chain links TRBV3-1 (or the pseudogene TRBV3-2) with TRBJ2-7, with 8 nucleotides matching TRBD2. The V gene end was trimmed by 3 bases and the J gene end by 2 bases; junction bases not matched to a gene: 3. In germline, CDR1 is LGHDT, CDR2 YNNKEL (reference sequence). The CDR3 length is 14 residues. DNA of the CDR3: TGTGCCAGCAGCCACACTAGCGGTACCTACGAGCAGTACTTC. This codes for CASSHTSGTYEQYF.

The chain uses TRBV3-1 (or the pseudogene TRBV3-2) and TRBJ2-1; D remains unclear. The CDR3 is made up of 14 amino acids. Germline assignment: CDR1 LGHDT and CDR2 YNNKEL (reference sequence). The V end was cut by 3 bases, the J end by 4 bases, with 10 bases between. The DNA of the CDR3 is TGTGCCAGCAGCCAGGGTATCTCATACAATGAGCAGTTCTTC. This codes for CASSQGISYNEQFF.

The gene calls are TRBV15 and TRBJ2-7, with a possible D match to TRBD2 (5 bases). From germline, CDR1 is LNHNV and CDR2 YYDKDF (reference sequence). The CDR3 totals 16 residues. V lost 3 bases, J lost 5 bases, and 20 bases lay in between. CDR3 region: CATSSGLGGSRDEQYF. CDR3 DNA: TGTGCCACCAGCAGCGGCTTAGGTGGGAGTCGCGACGAGCAGTACTTC.

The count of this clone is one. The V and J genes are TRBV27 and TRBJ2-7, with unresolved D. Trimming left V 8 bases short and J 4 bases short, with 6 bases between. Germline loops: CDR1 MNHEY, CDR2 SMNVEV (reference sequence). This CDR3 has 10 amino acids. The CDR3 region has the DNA TGTGCCAGCGGGCGGTACGAGCAGTACTTC. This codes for CASGRYEQYF.

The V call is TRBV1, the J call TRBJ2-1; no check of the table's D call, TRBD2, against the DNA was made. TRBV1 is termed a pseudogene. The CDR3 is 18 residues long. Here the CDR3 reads CTSSPTPMVTKWCNEQFF. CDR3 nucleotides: TGCACCAGCAGCCCAACACCCATGGTGACTAAATGGTGCAATGAGCAGTTCTTC.

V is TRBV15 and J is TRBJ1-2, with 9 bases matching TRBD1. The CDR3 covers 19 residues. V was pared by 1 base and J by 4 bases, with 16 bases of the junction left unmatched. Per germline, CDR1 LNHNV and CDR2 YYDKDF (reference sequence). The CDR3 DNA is TGTGCCACCAGCAGAGTACCCCCTGCCCACAGGGGGCCGGGCTATGGCTACACCTTC. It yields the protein CATSRVPPAHRGPGYGYTF.

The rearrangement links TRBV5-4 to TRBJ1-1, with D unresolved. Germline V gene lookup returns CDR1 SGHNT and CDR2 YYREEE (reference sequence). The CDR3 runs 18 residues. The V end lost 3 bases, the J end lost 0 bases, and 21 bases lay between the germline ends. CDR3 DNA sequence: TGTGCCAGCAGCTCACCGGGTCTTGGCCCTTTTATGAACACTGAAGCTTTCTTT. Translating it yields CASSSPGLGPFMNTEAFF.

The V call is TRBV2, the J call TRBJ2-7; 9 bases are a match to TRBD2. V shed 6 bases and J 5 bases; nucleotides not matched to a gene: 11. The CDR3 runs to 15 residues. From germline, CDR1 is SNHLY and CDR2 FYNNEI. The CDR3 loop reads CASRARTSVTNEQYF. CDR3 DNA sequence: TGTGCCAGCAGGGCTCGGACTAGCGTCACCAACGAGCAGTACTTC.

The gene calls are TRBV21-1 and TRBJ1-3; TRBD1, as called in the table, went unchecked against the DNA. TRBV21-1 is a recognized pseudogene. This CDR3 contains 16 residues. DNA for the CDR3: TGTGCCAGCAGCAAAGCGCCGACAAGCTCTGGAAACACCATATATTTT. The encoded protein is CASSKAPTSSGNTIYF.

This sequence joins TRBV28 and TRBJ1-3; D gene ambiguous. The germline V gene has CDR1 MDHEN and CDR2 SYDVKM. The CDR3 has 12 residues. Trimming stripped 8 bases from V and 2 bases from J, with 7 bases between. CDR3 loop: CASREAGNTIYF. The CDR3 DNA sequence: TGTGCCAGCCGCGAGGCTGGAAACACCATATATTTT.

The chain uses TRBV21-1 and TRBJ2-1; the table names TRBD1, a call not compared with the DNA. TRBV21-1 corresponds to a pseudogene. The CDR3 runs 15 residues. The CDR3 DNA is TGTGCCGGCGGAGACCTTTCTTCAGGGGGCACTGGGCAGTTCTTC. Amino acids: CAGGDLSSGGTGQFF.

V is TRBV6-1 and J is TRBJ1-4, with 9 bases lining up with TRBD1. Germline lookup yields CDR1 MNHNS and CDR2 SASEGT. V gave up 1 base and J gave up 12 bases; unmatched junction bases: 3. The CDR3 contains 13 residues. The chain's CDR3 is CASSEGDREELFF. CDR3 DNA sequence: TGTGCCAGCAGTGAAGGGGACAGGGAGGAACTGTTTTTT.

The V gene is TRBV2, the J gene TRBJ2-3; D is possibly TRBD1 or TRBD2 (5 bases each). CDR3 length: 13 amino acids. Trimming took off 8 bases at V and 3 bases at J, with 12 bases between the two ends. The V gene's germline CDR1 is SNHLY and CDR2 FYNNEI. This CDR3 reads CASRRGVTDTQYF. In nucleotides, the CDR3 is TGTGCCAGCCGCCGGGGCGTGACAGATACGCAGTATTTT.

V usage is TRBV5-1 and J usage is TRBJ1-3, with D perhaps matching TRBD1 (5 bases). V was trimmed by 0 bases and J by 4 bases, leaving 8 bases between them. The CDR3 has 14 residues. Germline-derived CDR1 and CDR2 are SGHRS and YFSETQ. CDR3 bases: TGCGCCAGCAGCTTGGGAAGGGGCGGAAACACCATATATTTT. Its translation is CASSLGRGGNTIYF. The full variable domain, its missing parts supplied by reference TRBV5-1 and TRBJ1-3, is KAGVTQTPRYLIKTRGQQVTLSCSPISGHRSVSWYQQTPGQGLQFLFEYFSETQRNKGNFPGRFSGRQFSNSRSEMNVSTLELGDSALYLCASSLGRGGNTIYFGEGSWLTVV.

The CDR3 nucleotides read TGTGCCAGCAGTTTAGGTCAGCAGATCTATGGCTACACCTTC. Protein: CASSLGQQIYGYTF. This chain joins TRBV28 and TRBJ1-2, with unresolved D. The CDR3 totals 14 residues. Germline CDR1 is MDHEN and CDR2 is SYDVKM. Trimming shortened V by 2 bases and J by 4 bases, and 11 bases separated the two germline ends.

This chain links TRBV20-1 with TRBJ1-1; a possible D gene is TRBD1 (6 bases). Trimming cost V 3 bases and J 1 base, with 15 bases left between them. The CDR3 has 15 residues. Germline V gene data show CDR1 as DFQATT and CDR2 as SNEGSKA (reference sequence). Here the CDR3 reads CSASGGWTENTEAFF. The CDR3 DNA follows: TGCAGTGCTAGTGGGGGGTGGACAGAGAACACTGAAGCTTTCTTT.

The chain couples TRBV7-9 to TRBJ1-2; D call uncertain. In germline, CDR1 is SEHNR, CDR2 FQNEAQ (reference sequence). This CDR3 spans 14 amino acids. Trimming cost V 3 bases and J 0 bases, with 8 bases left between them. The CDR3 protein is CASSLVGANYGYTF. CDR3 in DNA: TGTGCCAGCAGCTTGGTTGGAGCTAACTATGGCTACACCTTC.